One T cell receptor beta chain is described in this entry. The antigen remains undetermined. The sample comes from a study of T-cell memory formation after mild COVID-19. Study-wide background: Clustering of TCRs was largely donor specific. Points from the study as a whole: CD4+ clones that contracted lay mainly in CM and EM; CD8+ ones lay in EMRA. CD4+ bias marked clones expanding day 15 to 37, unlike balanced contracting clones.

TCRdb fed the 5' RACE reads into MiXCR, producing one record per CDR3 protein. The sample consists of roughly 300,000 distinct CDR3 sequences, 7% to 10% of them appearing once. Germline-derived CDR1 and CDR2 are MGHDK and SYGVNS. This CDR3 is built from 15 residues. V was cut by 2 bases and J by 9 bases, with 17 bases left in between. The chain employs TRBV25-1 and TRBJ2-1; tentatively, D is TRBD2 (7 bases). The specimen sequenced was PBMCs or a T cell subset sorted from them (not recorded which). The TCR was taken from a man aged 18-30 years who had mild COVID-19 (a few samples of this study predate the infection). Cell type and time point are not known. Here the CDR3 reads CASSETGRALLEQFF. The CDR3 bases are TGTGCCAGCAGTGAAACAGGGAGGGCCCTTCTTGAGCAGTTCTTC.